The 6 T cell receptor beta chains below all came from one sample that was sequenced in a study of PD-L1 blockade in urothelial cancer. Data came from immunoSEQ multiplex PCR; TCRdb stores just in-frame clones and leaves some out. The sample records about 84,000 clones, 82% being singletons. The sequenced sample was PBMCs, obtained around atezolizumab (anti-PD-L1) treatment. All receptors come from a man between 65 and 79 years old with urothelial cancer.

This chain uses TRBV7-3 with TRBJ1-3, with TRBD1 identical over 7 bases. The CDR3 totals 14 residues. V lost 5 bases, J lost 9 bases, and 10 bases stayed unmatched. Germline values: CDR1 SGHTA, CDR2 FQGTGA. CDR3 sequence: CASSEQGSGGTIYF. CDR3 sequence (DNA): TGTGCCAGCAGCGAACAGGGGTCTGGGGGCACCATATATTTT. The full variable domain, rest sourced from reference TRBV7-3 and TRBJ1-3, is GAGVSQTPSNKVTEKGKYVELRCDPISGHTALYWYRQSLGQGPEFLIYFQGTGAADDSGLPNDRFFAVRPEGSVSTLKIQRTERGDSAVYLCASSEQGSGGTIYFGEGSWLTVV.

CDR3 amino acids: CASSQAVGGQETQYF. CDR3 bases: TGCGCCAGCAGCCAAGCCGTTGGCGGACAAGAGACCCAGTACTTC. V is TRBV4-3 and J is TRBJ2-5; D ambiguous. The CDR3 sequence is 15 residues long. Looked up from germline, CDR1 is LGHNA and CDR2 is YSLEER. V gave up 1 base and J gave up 2 bases, with 11 bases separating them.

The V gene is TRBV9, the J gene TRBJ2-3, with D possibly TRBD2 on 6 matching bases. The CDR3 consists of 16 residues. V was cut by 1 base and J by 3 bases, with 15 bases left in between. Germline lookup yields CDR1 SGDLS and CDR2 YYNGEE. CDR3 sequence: CASSVRGTAGTDTQYF. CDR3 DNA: TGTGCCAGCAGCGTAAGGGGAACGGCGGGGACAGATACGCAGTATTTT.

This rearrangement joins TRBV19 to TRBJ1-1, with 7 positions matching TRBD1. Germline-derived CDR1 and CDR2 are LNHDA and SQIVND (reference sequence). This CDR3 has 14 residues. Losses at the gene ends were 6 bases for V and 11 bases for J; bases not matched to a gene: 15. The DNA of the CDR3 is TGTGCCAGTAGCCGGGGACAGCCGCCCAGTGTGGCTTTCTTT. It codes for CASSRGQPPSVAFF. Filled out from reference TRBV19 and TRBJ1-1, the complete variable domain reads DGGITQSPKYLFRKEGQNVTLSCEQNLNHDAMYWYRQDPGQGLRLIYYSQIVNDFQKGDIAEGYSVSREKKESFPLTVTSAQKNPTAFYLCASSRGQPPSVAFFGQGTRLTVV.

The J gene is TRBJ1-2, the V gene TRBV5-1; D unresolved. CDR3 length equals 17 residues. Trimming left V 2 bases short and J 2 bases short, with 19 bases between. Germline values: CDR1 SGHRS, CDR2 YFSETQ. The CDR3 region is CASSFSGSASSNYGYTF. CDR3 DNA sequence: TGCGCCAGCAGCTTTTCCGGGTCAGCCTCTTCGAACTATGGCTACACCTTC. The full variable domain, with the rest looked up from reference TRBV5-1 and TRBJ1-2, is KAGVTQTPRYLIKTRGQQVTLSCSPISGHRSVSWYQQTPGQGLQFLFEYFSETQRNKGNFPGRFSGRQFSNSRSEMNVSTLELGDSALYLCASSFSGSASSNYGYTFGSGTRLTVV.

The CDR3 spells CASSWTSGARDTQYF. In DNA form, the CDR3 reads TGTGCCAGCAGTTGGACTAGCGGGGCTAGAGATACGCAGTATTTT. V usage is TRBV6-1 and J usage is TRBJ2-3; 12 nucleotides match TRBD2. The CDR3 covers 15 residues. J lost 5 bases, V lost 5 bases, and 5 bases had no gene match. Germline loops: CDR1 MNHNS, CDR2 SASEGT.